This is a list of T cell receptor beta chains from one sample in a study of PD-1 blockade in classical Hodgkin lymphoma. The method was immunoSEQ multiplex PCR; TCRdb's version includes in-frame clones alone and lacks a portion of them. Of 9,000 to 13,000 clones detected, around three quarters appear once; the ten largest clones hold over 9.5%. The sample here was peripheral blood mononuclear cells (PBMCs), taken at baseline. These receptors came from a human donor with classical Hodgkin lymphoma. Each CDR3 is given with its conserved first and last residue. A D gene is named only where the DNA matches it firmly. The size entry is marked missing in some rows and otherwise reads once, few, many or a size class.

D: .; size: .; V: TRBV15; J: TRBJ1-1; DNA: TGTGCCACCAGCGCTATGCGGGGATTCACTGAAGCTTTCTTT; CDR3: CATSAMRGFTEAFF
D: TRBD1; size: medium-sized; V: TRBV5-4; J: TRBJ2-7; DNA: TGTGCCACCGGGACAGGGGGCTTCGGAAGCTACGAGCAGTACTTC; CDR3: CATGTGGFGSYEQYF
D: .; size: .; V: TRBV29-1; J: TRBJ2-3; DNA: TGCAGCGTCATGGACGGTGTGGAGTCAGATACGCAGTATTTT; CDR3: CSVMDGVESDTQYF
D: TRBD2; size: .; V: TRBV6-1; J: TRBJ2-1; DNA: TGTGCCAGCAGACAAGCGGGGGTCTCCTACAATGAGCAGTTCTTC; CDR3: CASRQAGVSYNEQFF
D: .; size: .; V: TRBV9; J: TRBJ1-2; DNA: TGTGCCAGCAGCGGCACAGGGAGCGGCTACACCTTC; CDR3: CASSGTGSGYTF
D: .; size: .; V: TRBV9; J: TRBJ1-1; DNA: TGTGCCAGCAGTGACGGACAGTCGGGAGGGTGGACTGAAGCTTTCTTT; CDR3: CASSDGQSGGWTEAFF
D: TRBD2; size: .; V: TRBV9; J: TRBJ2-3; DNA: TGTGCCAGCAGCGTTCTAGCGGGGGACACAGATACGCAGTATTTT; CDR3: CASSVLAGDTDTQYF
D: .; size: .; V: TRBV28; J: TRBJ1-5; DNA: TGTGCCAGCAGTCCGGTCCAGCCGTTCAATCAGCCCCAGCATTTT; CDR3: CASSPVQPFNQPQHF
D: .; size: .; V: TRBV7-2; J: TRBJ1-2; DNA: TGTGCCAGCAGCTTTTTGTCCTATGGCTACACCTTC; CDR3: CASSFLSYGYTF
D: .; size: .; V: TRBV10-3; J: TRBJ1-4; DNA: TGTGCCATCAGGCAGAGAGTTAATGAAAAACTGTTTTTT; CDR3: CAIRQRVNEKLFF
D: .; size: .; V: TRBV4-3; J: TRBJ1-4; DNA: TGCGCCAGCAGCCAAGATCCCGCCTCAGGGGCGGTGGGTGAAAAACTGTTTTTT; CDR3: CASSQDPASGAVGEKLFF
D: TRBD2; size: once; V: TRBV28; J: TRBJ2-1; DNA: TGTGCCAGCAGTTTATTGTCGGGAGGGCCCGTCTCCTACAATGAGCAGTTCTTC; CDR3: CASSLLSGGPVSYNEQFF
D: TRBD2; size: few; V: TRBV7-2; J: TRBJ2-7; DNA: TGTGCCAGCAGCTTTAAAGTAACCCCGGGACTAGCATTATACGAGCAGTACTTC; CDR3: CASSFKVTPGLALYEQYF
D: TRBD2; size: once; V: TRBV9; J: TRBJ2-7; DNA: TGTGCCAGCAGTCTCACTAGCGGGAGGTACGAGCAGTACTTC; CDR3: CASSLTSGRYEQYF
D: TRBD1; size: large; V: TRBV5-5; J: TRBJ1-2; DNA: TGTGCCAGCAGCCCGGACAGGGATGGCTACACCTTC; CDR3: CASSPDRDGYTF
D: TRBD1; size: .; V: TRBV7-2; J: TRBJ1-1; DNA: TGTGCCAGCAGCTTAGTCGGGACAGCTAAATTGAACACTGAAGCTTTCTTT; CDR3: CASSLVGTAKLNTEAFF
D: .; size: medium-sized; V: TRBV25-1; J: TRBJ2-7; DNA: TGTGCCAGCAGTTCCCCGGGACTCTCCTACGAGCAGTACTTC; CDR3: CASSSPGLSYEQYF
D: .; size: .; V: TRBV6-7; J: TRBJ2-3; DNA: TGTGCCAGCAGTTACGTGGAGGGAAGCACAGATACGCAGTATTTT; CDR3: CASSYVEGSTDTQYF
D: .; size: .; V: TRBV11-1; J: TRBJ1-2; DNA: TGTGCCAGCAGCTTTTCGGACAGTCCGTACTATGGCTACACCTTC; CDR3: CASSFSDSPYYGYTF
D: .; size: .; V: TRBV28; J: TRBJ2-5; DNA: TGTGCCAGCAGTTCCGGCACTCAAGAGACCCAGTACTTC; CDR3: CASSSGTQETQYF
D: TRBD1; size: .; V: TRBV5-1; J: TRBJ1-1; DNA: TGCGCCAGCAGCTGGACAGGGTACACTGAAGCTTTCTTT; CDR3: CASSWTGYTEAFF
D: .; size: few; V: TRBV7-9; J: TRBJ1-1; DNA: TGTGCCAGCAGCTTAGGTTGGAACACTGAAGCTTTCTTT; CDR3: CASSLGWNTEAFF
D: .; size: .; V: TRBV5-5; J: TRBJ2-1; DNA: TGTGCCAGCAGCTTGTTGGGACACTTGAGCTCCTACAATGAGCAGTTCTTC; CDR3: CASSLLGHLSSYNEQFF
D: TRBD2; size: .; V: TRBV19; J: TRBJ2-5; DNA: TGTGCCAGTAGTTTCATAGCGGGGGGGCAAGAGACCCAGTACTTC; CDR3: CASSFIAGGQETQYF
D: .; size: .; V: TRBV7-2; J: TRBJ1-2; DNA: TGTGCCAGCAGCCCCTCTTATGGCTACACCTTC; CDR3: CASSPSYGYTF
D: .; size: once; V: TRBV2; J: TRBJ2-2; DNA: TGTGCCGGGGGACGTCAGGGGACCACCGGGGAGCTGTTTTTT; CDR3: CAGGRQGTTGELFF
D: .; size: .; V: TRBV7-2; J: TRBJ1-1; DNA: TGTGCCAGCAGTCTACAGGGTAGCGTTGAAGCTTTCTTT; CDR3: CASSLQGSVEAFF
D: .; size: .; V: TRBV5-4; J: TRBJ1-1; DNA: TGTGCCAGCAGCTTCGGGGGACTGGTTTTGGGGGAAGCTTTCTTT; CDR3: CASSFGGLVLGEAFF
D: .; size: .; V: TRBV7-9; J: TRBJ2-7; DNA: TGTGCCAGCAGCTTATTAGGGGGACCCTACGAGCAGTACTTC; CDR3: CASSLLGGPYEQYF